This T cell receptor (beta chain) emerged from a study of blood T cell repertoires in COVID-19. Looking at the study overall: The samples span acute and convalescent COVID-19 from the United States, Italy and Spain. PBMCs, B-cell-depleted T cells, or T cells provided the cDNA or gDNA that made up the material.

The authors' processing: Amplified reference gene primers provided the basis for estimating nucleated cell counts. Measured with immunoSEQ multiplex PCR; TCRdb has only the in-frame clones, and not every one. V, J and clone size reflect that table, while D and trimming were determined from the DNA. The sample carries 250,000 to 350,000 clones, 80% to 95% recorded once. Germline lookup yields CDR1 SGDLS and CDR2 YYNGEE. The J segment lost 4 bases and the V segment lost 0 bases, leaving 9 bases of the junction unmatched. The CDR3 sequence is 17 residues long. Sequencing used peripheral blood. The chain recombines TRBV9 with TRBJ2-2, with 7 bases that match TRBD1. This clonotype was obtained from a woman younger than 45 with COVID-19, enrolled during active disease. The CDR3 nucleotides are TGTGCCAGCAGCGTAGCTGGGGGTGACAGGGCCACCGGGGAGCTGTTTTTT. It yields the protein CASSVAGGDRATGELFF.